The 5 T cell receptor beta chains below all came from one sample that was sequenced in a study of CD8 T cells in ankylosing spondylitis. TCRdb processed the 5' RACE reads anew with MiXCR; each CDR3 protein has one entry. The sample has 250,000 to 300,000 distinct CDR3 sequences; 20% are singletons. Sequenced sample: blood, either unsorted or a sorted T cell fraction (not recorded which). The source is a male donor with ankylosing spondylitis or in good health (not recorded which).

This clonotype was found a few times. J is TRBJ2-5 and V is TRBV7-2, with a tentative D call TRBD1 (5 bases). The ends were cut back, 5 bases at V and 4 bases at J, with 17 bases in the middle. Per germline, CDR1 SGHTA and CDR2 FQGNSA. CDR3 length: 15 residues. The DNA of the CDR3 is TGTGCCAGCAGCCGTCCAGGGATACCACGAGAGACCCAGTACTTC. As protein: CASSRPGIPRETQYF.

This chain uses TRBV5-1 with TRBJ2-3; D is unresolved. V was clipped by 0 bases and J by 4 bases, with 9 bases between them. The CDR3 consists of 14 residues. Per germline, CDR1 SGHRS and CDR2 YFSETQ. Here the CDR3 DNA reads TGCGCCAGCAGCTTGGAGGCAGGCCCAGATACGCAGTATTTT. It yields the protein CASSLEAGPDTQYF.

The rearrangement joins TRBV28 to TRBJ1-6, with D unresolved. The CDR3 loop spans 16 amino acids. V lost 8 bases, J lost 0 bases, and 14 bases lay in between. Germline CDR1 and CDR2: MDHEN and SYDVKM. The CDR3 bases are TGTGCCAGCTCAAGAGTCAGACTCTCCTATAATTCACCCCTCCACTTT. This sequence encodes CASSRVRLSYNSPLHF.

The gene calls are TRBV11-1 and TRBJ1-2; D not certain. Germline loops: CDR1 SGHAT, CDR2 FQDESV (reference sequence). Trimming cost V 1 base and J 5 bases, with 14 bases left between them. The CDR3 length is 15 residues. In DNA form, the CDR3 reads TGTGCCAGCAGCTTAGAACGTCTTAGGGCATATGGCTACACCTTC. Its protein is CASSLERLRAYGYTF.

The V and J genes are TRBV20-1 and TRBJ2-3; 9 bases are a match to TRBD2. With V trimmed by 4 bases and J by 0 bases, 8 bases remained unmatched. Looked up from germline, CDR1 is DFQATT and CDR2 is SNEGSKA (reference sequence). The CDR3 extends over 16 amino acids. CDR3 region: CSANLLSGGSTDTQYF. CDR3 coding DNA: TGCAGTGCTAACCTCCTTAGCGGGGGAAGCACAGATACGCAGTATTTT.